Included here is one TCR beta chain sequence, with context. What it binds is not known. Germline trimming cut 4 bases from V and 4 bases from J; bases unmatched to any gene: 5. The germline V gene encodes CDR1 SGDLS and CDR2 YYNGEE. The CDR3 loop spans 16 amino acids. The record originates from a study of PD-1 blockade in classical Hodgkin lymphoma. Looking at the study overall: Patients were dosed intravenously with nivolumab at 3 mg/kg every 2 weeks.

Noted time point: cycle 4 day 1 (C4D1), after 5 to 7 weeks of nivolumab. Relapse after autologous stem cell transplantation occurred in every patient, and brentuximab vedotin exposure varied. Purification of CD4+ T cells from thawed PBMCs was achieved by magnetic negative selection. Libraries were prepared by immunoSEQ multiplex PCR; TCRdb keeps only in-frame clonotypes and omits some of them. The repertoire has fewer than 35,000 clones, 92% of them found once; the top ten carry roughly 0.27%. Study-wide results and limits: Nivolumab initiated under 1 year post-ASCT led to patient exclusion. Similar baseline diversity was found in complete responders and newly diagnosed patients.

This rearrangement joins TRBV9 to TRBJ2-1, with 13 bases fitting TRBD2. The starting material was CD4+ T cells from blood, obtained before the fourth cycle of nivolumab. This receptor was taken from a human donor with classical Hodgkin lymphoma. The CDR3 sequence is CASSSGTSGTYNEQFF. CDR3 DNA sequence: TGTGCCAGCAGCTCAGGGACTAGCGGGACATACAATGAGCAGTTCTTC.